These 2 T cell receptor beta chains share one sample of origin, sequenced in a study of cytomegalovirus exposure and HLA in healthy donors. The PCR contained 60 Vbeta and 13 Jbeta primers. Sequencing was performed with immunoSEQ multiplex PCR; in TCRdb, only in-frame clones are kept and a portion is missing. In the table there are about 120,000 clones, over 60% of which are singletons. Sample: PBMCs. The receptors here all came from a woman aged 25-40 years in good health and CMV-seronegative.

The rearrangement joins TRBV7-9 to TRBJ1-2; 7 bases are shared with TRBD1. The germline gives CDR1 SEHNR, CDR2 FQNEAQ (reference sequence). The V and J ends lost 4 bases and 6 bases, in that order; junction bases with no gene match: 20. The CDR3 length is 18 residues. CDR3 nucleotides: TGTGCCAGCAGCTCCCTCCGATCCGGGACAGAGGGCGTCAATGGCTACACCTTC. This gives the protein CASSSLRSGTEGVNGYTF.

V and J are TRBV27 and TRBJ2-7; perhaps TRBD1 as D (5 bases). Trimming shortened V by 5 bases and J by 4 bases, and 18 bases separated the two germline ends. The germline gives CDR1 MNHEY, CDR2 SMNVEV (reference sequence). This CDR3 has 15 residues. The CDR3 DNA follows: TGTGCCAGCAGTCTCCAGGGATACAAGACTTACGAGCAGTACTTC. This translates into CASSLQGYKTYEQYF.